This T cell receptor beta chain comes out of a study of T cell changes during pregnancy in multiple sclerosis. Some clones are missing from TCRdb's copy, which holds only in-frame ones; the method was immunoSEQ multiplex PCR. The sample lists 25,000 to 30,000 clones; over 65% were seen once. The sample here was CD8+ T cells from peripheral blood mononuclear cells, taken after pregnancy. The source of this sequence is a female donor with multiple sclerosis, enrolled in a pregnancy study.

The CDR3, as DNA: TGTGCCAGCAGCTCCCAGTCGGGACAGGGTGAAGCTTTCTTT. Translated: CASSSQSGQGEAFF. The chain recombines TRBV9 with TRBJ1-1; TRBD1 matches 9 bases. This CDR3 comprises 14 residues. From germline, CDR1 is SGDLS and CDR2 YYNGEE. Losses at the gene ends were 4 bases for V and 7 bases for J; bases not matched to a gene: 8.